This entry describes one T cell receptor beta chain. This specimen comes from a study of blood T cell repertoires in COVID-19. Looking at the study overall: COVID-19 samples from acute and convalescent phases originated in the United States, Italy and Spain. T cells, B-cell-depleted T cells, or PBMCs supplied cDNA or gDNA.

How the authors handled the data: Quantification of nucleated cells was approximated via reference gene primer amplification. The table came from immunoSEQ multiplex PCR; TCRdb's copy has only in-frame clones and leaves some out. The V and J calls and clone size are taken from that table; D and trimming were inferred from the DNA. There are tens of thousands of clones in the sample; 90% occur only once, and around 2.8% lies in the top ten. This CDR3 has 15 amino acids. Germline CDR1 LGHDT, CDR2 YNNKEL (reference sequence). V was trimmed by 1 base and J by 9 bases, leaving 13 bases between them. Sequenced material: peripheral blood. The origin of this receptor is a man between 65 and 79 years old with acute or convalescent COVID-19. The rearrangement uses TRBV3-1 (or the pseudogene TRBV3-2) and TRBJ1-6, with D perhaps TRBD1 (6 bases). In nucleotides, the CDR3 is TGTGCCAGCAGCCAAGGCCCGCAGGGGAGTTCACCCCTCCACTTT. Translating it yields CASSQGPQGSSPLHF.